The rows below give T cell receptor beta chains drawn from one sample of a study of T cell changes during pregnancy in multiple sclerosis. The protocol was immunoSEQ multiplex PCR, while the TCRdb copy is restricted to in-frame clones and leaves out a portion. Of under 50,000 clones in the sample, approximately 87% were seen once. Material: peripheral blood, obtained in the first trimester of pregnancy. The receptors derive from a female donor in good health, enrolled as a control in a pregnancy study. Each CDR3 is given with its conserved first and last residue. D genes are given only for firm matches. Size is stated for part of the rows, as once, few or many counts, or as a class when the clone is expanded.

CDR3: CASSEGQRKETQYF
DNA: TGTGCCAGCAGTGAGGGACAGAGAAAAGAGACCCAGTACTTC
D: TRBD1
J: TRBJ2-5
V: TRBV6-1
size: NA

CDR3: CASSVESGTDEAFF
DNA: TGTGCCAGCAGCGTAGAATCTGGGACAGATGAAGCTTTCTTT
D: TRBD1
J: TRBJ1-1
V: TRBV9
size: NA

CDR3: CASSQSRDTRFGEQYF
DNA: TGTGCCAGCAGCCAAAGCCGGGACACCCGGTTCGGGGAGCAGTACTTC
D: NA
J: TRBJ2-7
V: TRBV13
size: once

CDR3: CASSSGLVVADTQYF
DNA: TGCGCCAGCAGCTCGGGACTAGTCGTCGCGGATACGCAGTATTTT
D: TRBD2
J: TRBJ2-3
V: TRBV5-1
size: NA

CDR3: CASSRRGGQISLNEQFF
DNA: TGTGCCAGTAGTCGGCGGGGGGGCCAGATTAGTTTAAATGAGCAGTTCTTC
D: TRBD2
J: TRBJ2-1
V: TRBV19
size: NA

CDR3: CSVEGPSEGMGGQYF
DNA: TGCAGCGTTGAAGGGCCGTCGGAGGGCATGGGGGGGCAGTACTTC
D: NA
J: TRBJ2-7
V: TRBV29-1
size: NA

CDR3: CASSEDSIQFF
DNA: TGTGCCAGCAGTGAGGACAGTATACAGTTCTTC
D: NA
J: TRBJ2-1
V: TRBV6-1
size: NA

CDR3: CASSLVTGGSSYEQYF
DNA: TGCGCCAGCAGCTTGGTGACGGGGGGATCCTCCTACGAGCAGTACTTC
D: TRBD2
J: TRBJ2-7
V: TRBV5-1
size: once

CDR3: CASSLVQLTSGGATDTQYF
DNA: TGCGCCAGCAGCTTGGTTCAACTGACTAGCGGGGGCGCTACGGATACGCAGTATTTT
D: TRBD2
J: TRBJ2-3
V: TRBV5-1
size: NA

CDR3: CASRIRQGARETQYF
DNA: TGTGCCAGTCGAATCCGACAGGGGGCGAGGGAGACCCAGTACTTC
D: TRBD1
J: TRBJ2-5
V: TRBV2
size: NA

CDR3: CASSEGTSGGYEQYF
DNA: TGTGCCAGCAGTGAAGGAACTAGCGGGGGTTACGAGCAGTACTTC
D: TRBD2
J: TRBJ2-7
V: TRBV6-1
size: NA

CDR3: CASTTSVADTQYF
DNA: TGTGCCAGCACGACTAGCGTAGCAGATACGCAGTATTTT
D: TRBD2
J: TRBJ2-3
V: TRBV2
size: NA

CDR3: CASRSGGGAIGNTIYF
DNA: TGTGCCAGCAGGTCTGGCGGGGGGGCAATTGGAAACACCATATATTTT
D: NA
J: TRBJ1-3
V: TRBV28
size: NA

CDR3: CASSLGDRGLANTGELFF
DNA: TGTGCCAGCAGCTTGGGGGACAGGGGGCTGGCGAACACCGGGGAGCTGTTTTTT
D: TRBD1
J: TRBJ2-2
V: TRBV7-8
size: NA

CDR3: CASSPGSLSNEQFF
DNA: TGTGCCAGCAGCCCTGGGAGTCTGTCCAATGAGCAGTTCTTC
D: NA
J: TRBJ2-1
V: TRBV28
size: NA

CDR3: CASIIPGQGYNEQFF
DNA: TGTGCCAGCATTATTCCGGGACAGGGATACAATGAGCAGTTCTTC
D: NA
J: TRBJ2-1
V: TRBV21-1
size: NA

CDR3: CASSSPGLEGTEAFF
DNA: TGTGCCAGCAGTTCCCCGGGACTCGAGGGCACTGAAGCTTTCTTT
D: NA
J: TRBJ1-1
V: TRBV28
size: NA

CDR3: CASSATGTWTDTQYF
DNA: TGTGCCAGCAGCGCGACGGGTACCTGGACAGATACGCAGTATTTT
D: NA
J: TRBJ2-3
V: TRBV13
size: NA

CDR3: CAWSVGAGSGELFF
DNA: TGTGCCTGGAGTGTAGGGGCGGGATCCGGGGAGCTGTTTTTT
D: NA
J: TRBJ2-2
V: TRBV30
size: NA

CDR3: CASSYSTGQPYEQYF
DNA: TGTGCCAGCAGTTACTCGACGGGACAGCCCTACGAGCAGTACTTC
D: TRBD1
J: TRBJ2-7
V: TRBV6-5
size: once

CDR3: CASGLRAGGPADTQYF
DNA: TGTGCTAGTGGTTTGAGAGCGGGAGGGCCGGCAGATACGCAGTATTTT
D: TRBD2
J: TRBJ2-3
V: TRBV12-5
size: NA

CDR3: CASSLIGTGAVGELFF
DNA: TGTGCCAGCAGCTTAATCGGGACAGGGGCGGTCGGGGAGCTGTTTTTT
D: TRBD1
J: TRBJ2-2
V: TRBV7-2
size: NA

CDR3: CASSLAYSTDTQYF
DNA: TGTGCCAGCAGCTTAGCATATAGCACAGATACGCAGTATTTT
D: NA
J: TRBJ2-3
V: TRBV7-2
size: NA

CDR3: CAGGGRRENTIYF
DNA: TGTGCCGGGGGGGGTCGAAGGGAGAACACCATATATTTT
D: NA
J: TRBJ1-3
V: TRBV28
size: once

CDR3: CASSPFADRALAKNIQYF
DNA: TGTGCCAGCTCACCATTCGCCGACAGGGCTCTAGCCAAAAACATTCAGTACTTC
D: TRBD1
J: TRBJ2-4
V: TRBV18
size: NA

CDR3: CASSPRGGGRNGYTF
DNA: TGTGCCAGCAGCCCTAGAGGTGGGGGGAGGAATGGCTACACCTTC
D: NA
J: TRBJ1-2
V: TRBV21-1
size: NA

CDR3: CAATGGAAGNTIYF
DNA: TGTGCCGCCACCGGGGGGGCAGCTGGAAACACCATATATTTT
D: NA
J: TRBJ1-3
V: TRBV18
size: once